Given below is one T cell receptor beta chain in context. Germline lookup yields CDR1 ENHRY and CDR2 SYGVKD. The CDR3 totals 16 residues. V was clipped by 5 bases and J by 0 bases; unmatched bases: 6. These data belong to a study of blood T cell repertoires in COVID-19. One Seattle source followed patients from active infection through their disease course. The table came from immunoSEQ multiplex PCR; TCRdb's copy has only in-frame clones and leaves some out. The table lists about 370,000 clones, 80% to 90% of them singletons, with around 2.8% in the top ten. The clonotype originates from a woman between 25 and 40 years old with COVID-19, enrolled during active disease. The gene calls are TRBV10-3 and TRBJ1-1; 10 bases are shared with TRBD1. The source material was peripheral blood. The CDR3 DNA follows: TGTGCCATCAGTAAGGGGACAGGGGACCTGAACACTGAAGCTTTCTTT. It is translated as CAISKGTGDLNTEAFF.